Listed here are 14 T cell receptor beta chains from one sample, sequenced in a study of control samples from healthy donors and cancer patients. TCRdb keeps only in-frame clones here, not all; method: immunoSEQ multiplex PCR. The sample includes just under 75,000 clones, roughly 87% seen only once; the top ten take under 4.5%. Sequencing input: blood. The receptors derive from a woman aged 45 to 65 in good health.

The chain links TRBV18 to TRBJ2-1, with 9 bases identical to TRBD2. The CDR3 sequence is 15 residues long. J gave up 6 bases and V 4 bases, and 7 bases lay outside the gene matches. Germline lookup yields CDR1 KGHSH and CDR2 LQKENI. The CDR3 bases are TGTGCCAGCTCACAGCTTGGAGCGGGAGGCAATGAGCAGTTCTTC. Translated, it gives CASSQLGAGGNEQFF.

The DNA of the CDR3 is TGTGCCAGCAGTTTGCACCTGAAAGCTTTCTTT. This codes for CASSLHLKAFF. The chain combines TRBV28 with TRBJ1-1; D is unresolved. This CDR3 spans 11 amino acids. Looked up from germline, CDR1 is MDHEN and CDR2 is SYDVKM. The ends were cut back, 3 bases at V and 9 bases at J, with 8 bases in the middle.

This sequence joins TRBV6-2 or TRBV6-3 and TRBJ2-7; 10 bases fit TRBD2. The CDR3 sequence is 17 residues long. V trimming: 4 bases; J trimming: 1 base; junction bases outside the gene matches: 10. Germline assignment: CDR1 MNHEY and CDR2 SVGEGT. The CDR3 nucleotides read TGTGCCAGCAGTTCCCAGGGGAGCGGGAGGGTATCCTACGAGCAGTACTTC. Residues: CASSSQGSGRVSYEQYF.

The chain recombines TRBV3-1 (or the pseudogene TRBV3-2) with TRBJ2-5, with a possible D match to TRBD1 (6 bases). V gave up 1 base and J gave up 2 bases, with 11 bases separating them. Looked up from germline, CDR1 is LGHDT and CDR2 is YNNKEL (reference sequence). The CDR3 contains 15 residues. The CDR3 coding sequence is TGTGCCAGCAGCCAAGGATCAGGGGTTCAAGAGACCCAGTACTTC. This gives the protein CASSQGSGVQETQYF.

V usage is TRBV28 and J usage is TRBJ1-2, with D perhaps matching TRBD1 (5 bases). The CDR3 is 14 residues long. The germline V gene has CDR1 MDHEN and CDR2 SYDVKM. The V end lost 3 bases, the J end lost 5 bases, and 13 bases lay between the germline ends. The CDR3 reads CASSFWGGQYGYTF. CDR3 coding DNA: TGTGCCAGCAGTTTTTGGGGGGGTCAGTATGGCTACACCTTC.

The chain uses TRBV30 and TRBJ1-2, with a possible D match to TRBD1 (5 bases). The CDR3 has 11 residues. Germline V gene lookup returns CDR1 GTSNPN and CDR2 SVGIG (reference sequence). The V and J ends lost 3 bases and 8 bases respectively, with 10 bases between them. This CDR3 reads CAWRGPGGYTF. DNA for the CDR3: TGTGCCTGGAGGGGGCCAGGCGGCTACACCTTC.

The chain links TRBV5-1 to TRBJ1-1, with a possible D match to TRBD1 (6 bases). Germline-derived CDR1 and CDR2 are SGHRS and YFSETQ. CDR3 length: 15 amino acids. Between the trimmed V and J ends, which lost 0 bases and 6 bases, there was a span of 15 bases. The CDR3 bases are TGCGCCAGCAGCTTGGCGACAGGCGGGGGCCCTGAAGCTTTCTTT. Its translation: CASSLATGGGPEAFF.

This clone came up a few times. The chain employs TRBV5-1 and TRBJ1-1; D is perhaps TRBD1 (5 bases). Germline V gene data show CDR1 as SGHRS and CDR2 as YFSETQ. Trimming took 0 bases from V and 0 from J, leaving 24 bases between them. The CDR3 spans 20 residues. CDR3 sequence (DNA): TGCGCCAGCAGCTTGGCCCTACGGCCCTTAACGGGCAGGGTGAACACTGAAGCTTTCTTT. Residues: CASSLALRPLTGRVNTEAFF.

This CDR3 reads CASSQSPGNTIYF. In nucleotides, the CDR3 is TGCGCCAGCAGCCAGAGCCCTGGAAACACCATATATTTT. V usage is TRBV4-1 and J usage is TRBJ1-3; no clear D gene. In germline, CDR1 is MGHRA, CDR2 YSYEKL. Deletions cut 3 bases from V and 2 bases from J, with 5 bases between. The CDR3 contains 13 residues.

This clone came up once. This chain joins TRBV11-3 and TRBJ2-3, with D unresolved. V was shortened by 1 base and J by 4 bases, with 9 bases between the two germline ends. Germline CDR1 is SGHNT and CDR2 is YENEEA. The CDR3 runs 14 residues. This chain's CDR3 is CASSLGAGSDTQYF. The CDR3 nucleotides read TGTGCCAGCAGCTTAGGGGCTGGGTCAGATACGCAGTATTTT.

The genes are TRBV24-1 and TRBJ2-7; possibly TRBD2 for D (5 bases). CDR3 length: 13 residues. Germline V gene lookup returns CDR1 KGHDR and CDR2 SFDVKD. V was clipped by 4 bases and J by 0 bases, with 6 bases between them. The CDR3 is CATSESGSYEQYF. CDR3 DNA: TGTGCCACCAGTGAGAGCGGCTCCTACGAGCAGTACTTC.

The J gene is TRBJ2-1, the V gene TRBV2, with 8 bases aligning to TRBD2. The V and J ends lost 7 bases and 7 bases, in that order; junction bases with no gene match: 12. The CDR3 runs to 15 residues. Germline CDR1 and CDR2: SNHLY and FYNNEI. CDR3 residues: CASNRVPGLVNEQFF. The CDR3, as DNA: TGTGCCAGCAATAGAGTCCCGGGACTAGTGAATGAGCAGTTCTTC.

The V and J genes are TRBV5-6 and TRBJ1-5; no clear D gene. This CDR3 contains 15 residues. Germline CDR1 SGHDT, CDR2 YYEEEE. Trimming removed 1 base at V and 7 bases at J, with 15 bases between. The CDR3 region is CASSLKTTPNQPQHF. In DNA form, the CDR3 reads TGTGCCAGCAGCTTGAAAACCACTCCCAACCAGCCCCAGCATTTT.

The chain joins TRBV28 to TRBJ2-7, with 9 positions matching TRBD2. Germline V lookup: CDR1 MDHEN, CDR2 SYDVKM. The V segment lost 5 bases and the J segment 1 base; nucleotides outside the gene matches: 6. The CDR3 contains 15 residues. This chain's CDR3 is CASSLPGLASYEQYF. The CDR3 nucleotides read TGTGCCAGCAGTCTTCCGGGACTAGCTTCCTACGAGCAGTACTTC.